The present T cell receptor (beta chain) was sequenced within a study of T cell changes during pregnancy in multiple sclerosis. In its sample, this clone was seen once. Measured with immunoSEQ multiplex PCR; TCRdb has only the in-frame clones, and not every one. This repertoire shows roughly 61,000 clones, about 94% found once; its top ten account for roughly 2.4%. The V end lost 5 bases, the J end lost 0 bases, and 5 bases lay between the germline ends. The CDR3 contains 12 residues. CDR1 MNHEY and CDR2 SMNVEV come from the germline V gene (reference sequence). This material consisted of CD8+ T cells from peripheral blood mononuclear cells, taken after pregnancy. The rearrangement links TRBV27 to TRBJ2-7; no firm D call. The sequence came from a female donor with multiple sclerosis, enrolled in a pregnancy study. The CDR3, as DNA: TGTGCCAGCAGTCTACGCTCCTACGAGCAGTACTTC. As protein: CASSLRSYEQYF.